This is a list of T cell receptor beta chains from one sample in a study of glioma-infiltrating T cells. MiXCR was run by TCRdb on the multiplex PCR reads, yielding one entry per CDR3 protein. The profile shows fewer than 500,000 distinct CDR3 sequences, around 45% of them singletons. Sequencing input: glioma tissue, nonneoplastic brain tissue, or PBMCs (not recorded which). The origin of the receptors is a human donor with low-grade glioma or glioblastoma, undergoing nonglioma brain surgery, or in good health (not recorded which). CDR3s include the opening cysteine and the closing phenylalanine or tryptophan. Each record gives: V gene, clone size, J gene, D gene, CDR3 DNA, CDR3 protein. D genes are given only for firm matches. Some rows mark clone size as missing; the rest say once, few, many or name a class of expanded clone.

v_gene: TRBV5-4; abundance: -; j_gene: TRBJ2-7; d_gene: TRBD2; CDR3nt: TGTGCCAGCAGCACGTCTAGCGGGAGCCGATACGAGCAGTACTTC; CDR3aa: CASSTSSGSRYEQYF
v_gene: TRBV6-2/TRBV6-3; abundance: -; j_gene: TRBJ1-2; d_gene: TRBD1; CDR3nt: TGTGCCGGCAGTTACTCCGGGACAGGGGTCACCTATGGCTACACCTTC; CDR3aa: CAGSYSGTGVTYGYTF
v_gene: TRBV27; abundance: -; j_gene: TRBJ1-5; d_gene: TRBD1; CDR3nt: TGTGCCAGCAGTCCCCTCAGGGGGTTGGATCAGCCCCAGCATTTT; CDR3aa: CASSPLRGLDQPQHF
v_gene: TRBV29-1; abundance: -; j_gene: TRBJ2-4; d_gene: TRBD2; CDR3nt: TGCAGCGTCCCGGGACTAGCGGGAGCCCTGAACATTCAGTACTTC; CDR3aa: CSVPGLAGALNIQYF
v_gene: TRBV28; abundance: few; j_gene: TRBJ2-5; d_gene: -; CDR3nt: TGTGCCAGCTCGTTGGAGGGGAGGACGATCCAAGAGACCCAGTACTTC; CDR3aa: CASSLEGRTIQETQYF
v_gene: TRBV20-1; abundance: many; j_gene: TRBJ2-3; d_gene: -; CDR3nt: TGCAGTGCTACTGAGGGCACGGGCGGCACAGATACGCAGTATTTT; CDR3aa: CSATEGTGGTDTQYF
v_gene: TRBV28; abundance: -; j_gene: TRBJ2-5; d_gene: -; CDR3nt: TGTGCCCGCAGCTTAGTGGTTGGCAGGGGTAAAGAGACCCAGTACTTC; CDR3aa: CARSLVVGRGKETQYF
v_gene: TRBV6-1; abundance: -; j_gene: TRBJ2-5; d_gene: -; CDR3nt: TGTGCCAGCAGCCCGGGAGCCACACTCTGGGAGACCCAGTACTTC; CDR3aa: CASSPGATLWETQYF
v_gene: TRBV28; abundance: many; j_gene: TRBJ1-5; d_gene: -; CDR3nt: TGTGCCAGCAGTCTGCCCTTGGCACTCCGGGGCAGCAATCAGCCCCAGCATTTT; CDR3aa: CASSLPLALRGSNQPQHF
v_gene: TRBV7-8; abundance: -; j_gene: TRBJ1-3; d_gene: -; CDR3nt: TGTGCCAGCAGCTTAGACGCGGGGGGAAACACCATATATTTT; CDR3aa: CASSLDAGGNTIYF
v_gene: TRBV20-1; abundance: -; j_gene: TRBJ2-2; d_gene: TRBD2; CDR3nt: TGCAGTGCTAGAGATGCGGTAGCGGGAGGTTACACCGGGGGGCTGTTTTTT; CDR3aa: CSARDAVAGGYTGGLFF
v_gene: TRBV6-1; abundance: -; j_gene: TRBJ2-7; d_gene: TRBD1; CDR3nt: TGTGCCAGCAGCCGGGGACAGGGGCTGCTCGACGAGCAGTACTTC; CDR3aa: CASSRGQGLLDEQYF
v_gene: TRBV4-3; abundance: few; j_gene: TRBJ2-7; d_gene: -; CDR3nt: TGCGCCAGCAGCCAAGAAAGCTGGGAGTCCGAGCAGTACTTC; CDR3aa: CASSQESWESEQYF
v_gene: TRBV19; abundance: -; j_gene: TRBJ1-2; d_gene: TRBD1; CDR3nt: TGTGCCAGTAATCCTGAGGGACAGGGAGCCTATGGCTACACCTTC; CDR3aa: CASNPEGQGAYGYTF
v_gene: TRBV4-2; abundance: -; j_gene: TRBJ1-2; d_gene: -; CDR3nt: TGTGCCAGCAGCCAAGGCATAGTGGGCTATGTCTACACCTTC; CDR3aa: CASSQGIVGYVYTF
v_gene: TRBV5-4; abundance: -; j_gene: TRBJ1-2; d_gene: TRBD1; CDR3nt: TGTGCCAGCAGCTGGGGGACAGGGCAAGGCTACACCTTC; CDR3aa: CASSWGTGQGYTF
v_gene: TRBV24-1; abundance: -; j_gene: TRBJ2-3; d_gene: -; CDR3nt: TGTGCCACCAGTGATTACGGTTATACGCAGTATTTT; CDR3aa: CATSDYGYTQYF
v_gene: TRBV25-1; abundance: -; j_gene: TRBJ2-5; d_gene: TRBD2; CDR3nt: TGTGCCAGCAGTGGGTTGGGGGGGGAGACCCAGTACTTC; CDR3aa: CASSGLGGETQYF
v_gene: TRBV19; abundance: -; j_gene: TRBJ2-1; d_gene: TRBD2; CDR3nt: TGTGCCAGTAGTATAGGGACTAGCGGGTTTGCATGCAATGAGCAGTTCTTC; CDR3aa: CASSIGTSGFACNEQFF
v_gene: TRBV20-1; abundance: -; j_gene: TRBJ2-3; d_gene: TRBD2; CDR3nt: TGCAGTGCTAGGTTGGGCGGGAGGGCCGGAGATACGCAGTATTTT; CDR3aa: CSARLGGRAGDTQYF
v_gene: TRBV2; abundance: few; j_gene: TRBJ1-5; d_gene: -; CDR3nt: TGTGCCAGCAGTGAAGATTTTAGCAATCAGCCCCAGCATTTT; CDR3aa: CASSEDFSNQPQHF
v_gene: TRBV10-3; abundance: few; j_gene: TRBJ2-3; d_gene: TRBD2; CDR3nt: TGTGCCATCAGTGAGCCGGGACTAGCTGCAGATACGCAGTATTTT; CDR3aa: CAISEPGLAADTQYF
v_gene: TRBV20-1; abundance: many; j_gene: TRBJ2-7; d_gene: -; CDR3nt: TGCAGTGCTAAGGACAGAGACTACGAGCAGTACTTC; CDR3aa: CSAKDRDYEQYF
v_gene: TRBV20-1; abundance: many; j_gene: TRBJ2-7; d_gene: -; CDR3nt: TGCAGTGCTAGAGATTTTAAGGTCAAAACCTACGAGCAGTACTTC; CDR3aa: CSARDFKVKTYEQYF
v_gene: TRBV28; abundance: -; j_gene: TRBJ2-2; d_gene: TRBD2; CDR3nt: TGTGCCAGCAGTGGCGGGACTACGAACACCGGGGGGCTGTTTTTT; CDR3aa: CASSGGTTNTGGLFF
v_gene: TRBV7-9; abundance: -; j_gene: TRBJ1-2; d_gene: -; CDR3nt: TGTGCCAGCAGCCCAACCGGGACGGTGAGAGGAGATGGCTACACCTTC; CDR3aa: CASSPTGTVRGDGYTF
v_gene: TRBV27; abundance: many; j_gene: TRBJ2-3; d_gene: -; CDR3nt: TGTGCCAGCACCGCTATTGGCTTTAGTGGATGGGATACGCAGTATTTT; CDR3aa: CASTAIGFSGWDTQYF